The 28 T cell receptor beta chains reported below all come from one sample, sequenced in a study of technical replicates of blood from several donors. Method: immunoSEQ multiplex PCR; TCRdb's copy keeps in-frame clones and lacks some. Of about 75,000 clones listed, 97% are singletons. The sample taken for sequencing was T cells isolated from PBMCs. The receptors derive from a human donor in good health.

The chain couples TRBV5-1 to TRBJ1-2, with a possible D match to TRBD1 (6 bases). CDR1 is SGHRS, CDR2 YFSETQ, per germline. The ends were cut back, 3 bases at V and 4 bases at J, with 13 bases in the middle. This CDR3 comprises 14 residues. In DNA form, the CDR3 reads TGCGCCAGCAGCTCTGGACAGCATATCTATGGCTACACCTTC. Protein: CASSSGQHIYGYTF.

The chain has TRBV19 and TRBJ1-1; 9 bases align to TRBD1. Germline values: CDR1 LNHDA, CDR2 SQIVND (reference sequence). The CDR3 loop spans 16 amino acids. J lost 3 bases, V lost 1 base, and 6 bases had no gene match. This CDR3 is CASSIVNRGQYTEAFF. As DNA, the CDR3 is TGTGCCAGTAGTATAGTTAACAGGGGGCAGTACACTGAAGCTTTCTTT.

The gene calls are TRBV4-1 and TRBJ2-5; 9 bases are shared with TRBD1. The V segment lost 4 bases and the J segment 4 bases; nucleotides outside the gene matches: 7. The CDR3 has 15 amino acids. The germline V gene has CDR1 MGHRA and CDR2 YSYEKL. CDR3 loop: CASSRGQGMGETQYF. CDR3 DNA sequence: TGCGCCAGCAGCCGTGGACAGGGGATGGGAGAGACCCAGTACTTC.

The V gene is TRBV7-2, the J gene TRBJ2-7, with unresolved D. V was cut by 3 bases and J by 0 bases, with 9 bases left in between. Per the germline V gene, CDR1 is SGHTA and CDR2 is FQGNSA. This CDR3 spans 14 amino acids. The CDR3 loop reads CASSFNQNSYEQYF. The CDR3 region has the DNA TGTGCCAGCAGCTTTAACCAGAACTCCTACGAGCAGTACTTC.

The chain couples TRBV18 to TRBJ2-7, with TRBD2 matching over 9 bases. With 5 bases clipped from V and 4 bases from J, the junction kept 6 bases outside the gene matches. This CDR3 is 14 amino acids long. The V gene's germline CDR1 is KGHSH and CDR2 LQKENI. CDR3 sequence reads: CASSNGLALYEQYF. CDR3 in DNA: TGTGCCAGCTCAAACGGACTAGCGCTTTACGAGCAGTACTTC.

The chain has TRBV7-6 and TRBJ2-7; 10 nucleotides line up with TRBD2. The V segment lost 3 bases and the J segment 5 bases; nucleotides outside the gene matches: 4. The germline V gene has CDR1 SGHVS and CDR2 FNYEAQ. The CDR3 is 14 residues long. This chain's CDR3 is CASSLWLAGDEQYF. DNA of the CDR3: TGTGCCAGCAGCTTGTGGCTAGCGGGAGACGAGCAGTACTTC.

The chain couples TRBV27 to TRBJ2-7; D is perhaps TRBD2 (5 bases). CDR3 length: 14 residues. Germline V gene data show CDR1 as MNHEY and CDR2 as SMNVEV (reference sequence). Trimming took off 4 bases at V and 6 bases at J, with 16 bases between the two ends. In DNA form, the CDR3 reads TGTGCCAGCAGTTACGAGCGGAGGAAAACCGAGCAGTACTTC. It codes for CASSYERRKTEQYF.

This clone was recorded only once. The chain recombines TRBV6-5 with TRBJ1-2, with TRBD1 identical over 7 bases. J lost 4 bases, V lost 6 bases, and 8 bases had no gene match. The CDR3 sequence is 14 residues long. Germline loops: CDR1 MNHEY, CDR2 SVGAGI. CDR3 sequence (DNA): TGTGCCAGCAGAAGGGGGCAATACTCCTATGGCTACACCTTC. It translates to CASRRGQYSYGYTF.

The chain has TRBV11-1 and TRBJ2-3; TRBD2 agrees at 9 bases. This CDR3 contains 15 residues. V trimming: 5 bases; J trimming: 6 bases; junction bases outside the gene matches: 9. From germline, CDR1 is SGHAT and CDR2 FQDESV (reference sequence). The CDR3 nucleotides are TGTGCCAGCAGCCGCGGGACTAGCTCATATGATACGCAGTATTTT. This gives the protein CASSRGTSSYDTQYF.

This clone was observed a few times. This sequence joins TRBV6-1 and TRBJ2-7, with a possible D match to TRBD2 (6 bases). V was clipped by 0 bases and J by 3 bases, with 12 bases between them. Germline CDR1 reads MNHNS; CDR2 reads SASEGT. This CDR3 is built from 15 residues. DNA of the CDR3: TGTGCCAGCAGTGAAGCGACCGGGGGTGTCTACGAGCAGTACTTC. Translating gives CASSEATGGVYEQYF.

This clone was observed once. The chain carries TRBV6-1 and TRBJ2-7, with a tentative D call TRBD2 (5 bases). The CDR3 runs 14 residues. Trimming left V 6 bases short and J 3 bases short, with 15 bases between. Germline V CDR1 and CDR2: MNHNS, SASEGT. The CDR3 loop reads CASRRTGLGYEQYF. The CDR3 nucleotides are TGTGCCAGCAGGCGGACTGGCCTGGGCTACGAGCAGTACTTC.

The genes are TRBV11-2 and TRBJ2-3; D not resolved. V lost 6 bases to trimming and J lost 5 bases, with 18 bases between them. The CDR3 spans 15 residues. Germline values: CDR1 SGHAT, CDR2 FQNNGV. This chain's CDR3 is CASRPHFLPGDTQYF. CDR3 sequence (DNA): TGTGCCAGCAGACCCCATTTCCTTCCGGGAGATACGCAGTATTTT.

The chain is built from TRBV2 and TRBJ2-7, with a tentative D call TRBD1 (7 bases). There are 14 residues in the CDR3. From germline, CDR1 is SNHLY and CDR2 FYNNEI. The V end lost 6 bases, the J end lost 4 bases, and 16 bases lay between the germline ends. The CDR3 reads CASRDRVGLYEQYF. The CDR3 region has the DNA TGTGCCAGCAGAGACAGGGTTGGACTATACGAGCAGTACTTC.

This sequence joins TRBV5-4 and TRBJ2-7; TRBD2 might be the D (6 bases). Germline CDR1 and CDR2: SGHNT and YYREEE (reference sequence). The CDR3 is made up of 13 amino acids. V was cut by 2 bases and J by 2 bases, with 8 bases left in between. The CDR3 loop reads CASSLTGAYEQYF. The CDR3 DNA follows: TGTGCCAGCAGCTTAACGGGAGCCTACGAGCAGTACTTC.

This chain uses TRBV6-5 with TRBJ2-5, with D maybe TRBD2 (5 bases). The CDR3 sequence is 15 residues long. Trimming shortened V by 6 bases and J by 5 bases, and 19 bases separated the two germline ends. Germline V gene lookup returns CDR1 MNHEY and CDR2 SVGAGI. CDR3 sequence (DNA): TGTGCCAGCAGCCCGCGGGCACTCGGACGGGAGACCCAGTACTTC. This gives the protein CASSPRALGRETQYF.

The chain couples TRBV2 to TRBJ2-7; TRBD1 is a possible D gene (6 bases). Per germline, CDR1 SNHLY and CDR2 FYNNEI. The CDR3 consists of 13 residues. Trimming took off 7 bases at V and 3 bases at J, with 13 bases between the two ends. The CDR3 DNA is TGTGCCAGCAAACGGACAGCGGTCTACGAGCAGTACTTC. Translated, it gives CASKRTAVYEQYF.

This clone is a singleton in its sample. The J gene is TRBJ2-1, the V gene TRBV14; 10 bases are shared with TRBD1. After removal of 3 bases from V and 4 bases from J, the junction contained 6 bases not matched to a gene. Germline V gene lookup returns CDR1 SGHDN and CDR2 FVKESK. This CDR3 has 16 amino acids. The DNA of the CDR3 is TGTGCCAGCAGCCAGGACCGGGACAGGGGATACAATGAGCAGTTCTTC. Its protein is CASSQDRDRGYNEQFF.

The chain joins TRBV30 to TRBJ2-7; 8 nucleotides align to TRBD1. Germline CDR1 is GTSNPN and CDR2 is SVGIG (reference sequence). The ends lost 4 bases at V and 7 bases at J; junction bases unmatched: 9. The CDR3 extends over 13 amino acids. The chain's CDR3 is CAWTYQGAGEQYF. For the CDR3, the DNA is TGTGCCTGGACCTACCAGGGGGCTGGGGAGCAGTACTTC.

This chain links TRBV2 with TRBJ2-5; 8 bases match TRBD2. The germline gives CDR1 SNHLY, CDR2 FYNNEI. Trimming removed 10 bases from V and 4 bases from J; junction bases left unmatched: 11. The CDR3 consists of 14 residues. The CDR3 bases are TGTGCCACCAACCGAGCGGGAGCGGGAGAGACCCAGTACTTC. Translation: CATNRAGAGETQYF. Combining the CDR3 with reference TRBV2 and TRBJ2-5 gives the whole variable domain EPEVTQTPSHQVTQMGQEVILRCVPISNHLYFYWYRQILGQKVEFLVSFYNNEISEKSEIFDDQFSVERPDGSNFTLKIRSTKLEDSAMYFCATNRAGAGETQYFGPGTRLLVL.

The V and J genes are TRBV5-4 and TRBJ1-2; D is undetermined. Germline V gene lookup returns CDR1 SGHNT and CDR2 YYREEE (reference sequence). The CDR3 sequence is 13 residues long. V was clipped by 4 bases and J by 3 bases, with 10 bases between them. The CDR3 coding sequence is TGTGCCAGCAGCCGCGGGTCTCACTATGGCTACACCTTC. It is translated as CASSRGSHYGYTF.

The chain uses TRBV27 and TRBJ2-5; TRBD2 matches 9 bases. The CDR3 runs 15 residues. Germline V lookup: CDR1 MNHEY, CDR2 SMNVEV (reference sequence). V lost 6 bases and J lost 5; bases outside the gene matches: 10. As DNA, the CDR3 is TGTGCCAGCAGGAGAGGGACTAGCACTGGGGAGACCCAGTACTTC. It yields the protein CASRRGTSTGETQYF.

The rearrangement links TRBV7-9 to TRBJ2-5; possibly TRBD1 for D (5 bases). V was trimmed by 5 bases and J by 5 bases, leaving 18 bases between them. The V gene's germline CDR1 is SEHNR and CDR2 FQNEAQ (reference sequence). This CDR3 comprises 15 residues. In DNA form, the CDR3 reads TGTGCCAGCAGCCGCCCAGGGCTGTGGGTGGAGACCCAGTACTTC. This encodes CASSRPGLWVETQYF.

The chain couples TRBV7-7 to TRBJ2-3; D is perhaps TRBD2 (5 bases). Trimming removed 5 bases from V and 4 bases from J, with 16 bases in between. Germline assignment: CDR1 SSHAT and CDR2 FNYEAQ (reference sequence). There are 15 residues in the CDR3. The CDR3 sequence is CASSPLPGNADTQYF. The CDR3 DNA reads as TGTGCCAGCAGCCCCCTACCCGGGAACGCAGATACGCAGTATTTT.

The chain has TRBV28 and TRBJ2-4; the D gene is possibly TRBD1 (5 bases). Per the germline V gene, CDR1 is MDHEN and CDR2 is SYDVKM. CDR3 length equals 17 residues. Trimming shortened V by 5 bases and J by 0 bases, and 17 bases separated the two germline ends. CDR3 amino acids: CASSPIHLDRAKNIQYF. CDR3 nucleotides: TGTGCCAGCAGTCCCATTCATTTAGACAGAGCCAAAAACATTCAGTACTTC. The whole variable domain, filled in from reference TRBV28 and TRBJ2-4, reads DVKVTQSSRYLVKRTGEKVFLECVQDMDHENMFWYRQDPGLGLRLIYFSYDVKMKEKGDIPEGYSVSREKKERFSLILESASTNQTSMYLCASSPIHLDRAKNIQYFGAGTRLSVL.

The chain couples TRBV18 to TRBJ2-7; 9 positions agree with TRBD1. Germline lookup yields CDR1 KGHSH and CDR2 LQKENI. The CDR3 consists of 15 residues. The J segment lost 0 bases and the V segment lost 3 bases, leaving 3 bases of the junction unmatched. Here the CDR3 reads CASSPGQGSSYEQYF. CDR3 nucleotide sequence: TGTGCCAGCTCACCTGGACAGGGGAGCTCCTACGAGCAGTACTTC.

The rearrangement joins TRBV27 to TRBJ1-1; D not certain. This CDR3 has 13 amino acids. Germline-derived CDR1 and CDR2 are MNHEY and SMNVEV (reference sequence). Trimming left V 5 bases short and J 6 bases short, with 13 bases between. CDR3 DNA sequence: TGTGCCAGCAGTCCCCTCCCCCCAGCTGAAGCTTTCTTT. Amino acid sequence: CASSPLPPAEAFF.

This clone has just a few counts. The chain couples TRBV5-4 to TRBJ2-2; D is perhaps TRBD2 (6 bases). The germline V gene has CDR1 SGHNT and CDR2 YYREEE (reference sequence). CDR3 size: 16 residues. Trimming took 1 base from V and 1 from J, leaving 11 bases between them. The CDR3: CASSLSGGMNTGELFF. The CDR3 bases are TGTGCCAGCAGCTTGAGCGGCGGGATGAACACCGGGGAGCTGTTTTTT.

This sequence joins TRBV7-9 and TRBJ2-4; TRBD2 agrees at 7 bases. The CDR3 is made up of 15 amino acids. After removal of 1 base from V and 7 bases from J, the junction contained 7 bases not matched to a gene. CDR1 is SEHNR, CDR2 FQNEAQ, per germline (reference sequence). CDR3 sequence (DNA): TGTGCCAGCAGCTTAGGTGGCGTGGGAGGGAACATTCAGTACTTC. Encoded protein: CASSLGGVGGNIQYF.